This TCR beta chain was recovered during a study of identical twins. One entry per CDR3 protein, called by TCRdb with MiXCR from the 5' RACE reads. The repertoire consists of about 690,000 distinct CDR3 sequences, with 5.5% to 7.5% occurring once and the leading ten covering roughly 1.6%. V lost 2 bases, J lost 4 bases, and 11 bases stayed unmatched. The CDR3 sequence is 17 residues long. Germline CDR1 and CDR2: MNHEY and SVGAGI. This clonotype was counted many times. The chain is built from TRBV6-5 and TRBJ1-1; 9 bases are shared with TRBD1. This TCR was sampled from a young man in good health. The sample was naive T cells sorted from blood. CDR3 DNA sequence: TGTGCCAGCAGTTACGGGTTGGGACAGGGTGGAGCCACTGAAGCTTTCTTT. Translating it yields CASSYGLGQGGATEAFF.